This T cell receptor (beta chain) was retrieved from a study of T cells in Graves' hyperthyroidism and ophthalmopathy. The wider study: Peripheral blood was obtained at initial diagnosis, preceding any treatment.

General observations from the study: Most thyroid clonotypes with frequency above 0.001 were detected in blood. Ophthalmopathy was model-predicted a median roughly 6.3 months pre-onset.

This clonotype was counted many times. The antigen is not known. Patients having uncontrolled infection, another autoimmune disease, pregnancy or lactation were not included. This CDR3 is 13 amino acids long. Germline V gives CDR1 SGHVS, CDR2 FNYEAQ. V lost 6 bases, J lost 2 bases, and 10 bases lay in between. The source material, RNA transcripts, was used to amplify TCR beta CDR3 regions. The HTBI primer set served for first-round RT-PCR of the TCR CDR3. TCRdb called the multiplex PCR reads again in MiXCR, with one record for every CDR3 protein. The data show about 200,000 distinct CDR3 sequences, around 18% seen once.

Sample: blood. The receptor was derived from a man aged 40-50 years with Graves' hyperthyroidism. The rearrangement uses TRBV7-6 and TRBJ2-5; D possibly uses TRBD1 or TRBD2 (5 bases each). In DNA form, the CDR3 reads TGTGCCAGCAGGGGACGGGTACAAGAGACCCAGTACTTC. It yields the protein CASRGRVQETQYF.